These T cell receptor beta chains were read from a single sample in a study of technical replicates of blood from a few donors. The assay was immunoSEQ multiplex PCR, and TCRdb's table has in-frame clones only and misses some. The data hold tens of thousands of clones, with approximately 90% observed a single time. Sequencing used T cells isolated from PBMCs. These receptors came from a human donor in good health. Each CDR3 is given with its conserved first and last residue. A D gene is named only where the DNA matches it firmly. For some rows the clone size is stated as once, few or many, or as a class when expanded; others skip it.

cdr3_nt cdr3_aa d_call clone_size j_call v_call
TGTGCCACCAGCAGTCCATTGGGAGGGCCGGATAATGAGCAGTTCTTC CATSSPLGGPDNEQFF TRBD2 NA TRBJ2-1 TRBV15
TGTGCCAGCAGCGTAGGACAGGGCTCCTACAATGAGCAGTTCTTC CASSVGQGSYNEQFF TRBD1 once TRBJ2-1 TRBV9
TGCGCCAGCAGCCGATCCCACAACCCAACTAATGAAAAACTGTTTTTT CASSRSHNPTNEKLFF NA NA TRBJ1-4 TRBV5-1
TGCGCCAGCAGCTCTACAGGGGATGGAACGAATGAGCAGTTCTTC CASSSTGDGTNEQFF TRBD1 NA TRBJ2-1 TRBV5-1
TGTGCCTCGGAGTTGGGCTATGGCTACACCTTC CASELGYGYTF NA NA TRBJ1-2 TRBV30
TGCGCCAGCAGGCCCCTTTCTAGCGGGAGTGATAATGAGCAGTTCTTC CASRPLSSGSDNEQFF TRBD2 NA TRBJ2-1 TRBV4-1
TGTGCCAGCAGCTTATCGGGAGGGGCTCGGGACAATGAGCAGTTCTTC CASSLSGGARDNEQFF TRBD2 NA TRBJ2-1 TRBV11-3
TGCGCCAGCAGCCAAGGAGCGGGGGAAGAGCAGTACTTC CASSQGAGEEQYF TRBD2 NA TRBJ2-7 TRBV4-1
TGTGCCAGCAGCCGGGGACAGGCGAACACTGAAGCTTTCTTT CASSRGQANTEAFF TRBD1 NA TRBJ1-1 TRBV11-1
TGTGCCAGCAGCTCTGAGGCAGGGGACGAGCAGTACTTC CASSSEAGDEQYF NA NA TRBJ2-7 TRBV7-9
TGTGCCAGCAGCCAGGGACAGGGACCTGAAAAACTGTTTTTT CASSQGQGPEKLFF TRBD1 NA TRBJ1-4 TRBV4-2
TGTGCCAGCAGCGCCGGTCGAGATAGCACAGATACGCAGTATTTT CASSAGRDSTDTQYF NA NA TRBJ2-3 TRBV9
TGCGCCAGCAGCCAAGATCGTTCAGACAAAGGCTCTTTCATGAACACTGAAGCTTTCTTT CASSQDRSDKGSFMNTEAFF NA NA TRBJ1-1 TRBV4-1
TGTGCCAGCAGCTTGGACGGGGGAACGGACACTGAAGCTTTCTTT CASSLDGGTDTEAFF NA NA TRBJ1-1 TRBV5-4
TGTGCCAGCAGCCGGGGGGGGGCAGTCCCTGGAAACACCATATATTTT CASSRGGAVPGNTIYF NA NA TRBJ1-3 TRBV5-4
TGTGCCAGCAGCGCCAACAGGGGGCGCGACGAGCAGTACTTC CASSANRGRDEQYF TRBD1 NA TRBJ2-7 TRBV9
TGCGCCAGCAGCCAAATACGGACTAGCATTCCAGATACGCAGTATTTT CASSQIRTSIPDTQYF TRBD2 NA TRBJ2-3 TRBV5-1